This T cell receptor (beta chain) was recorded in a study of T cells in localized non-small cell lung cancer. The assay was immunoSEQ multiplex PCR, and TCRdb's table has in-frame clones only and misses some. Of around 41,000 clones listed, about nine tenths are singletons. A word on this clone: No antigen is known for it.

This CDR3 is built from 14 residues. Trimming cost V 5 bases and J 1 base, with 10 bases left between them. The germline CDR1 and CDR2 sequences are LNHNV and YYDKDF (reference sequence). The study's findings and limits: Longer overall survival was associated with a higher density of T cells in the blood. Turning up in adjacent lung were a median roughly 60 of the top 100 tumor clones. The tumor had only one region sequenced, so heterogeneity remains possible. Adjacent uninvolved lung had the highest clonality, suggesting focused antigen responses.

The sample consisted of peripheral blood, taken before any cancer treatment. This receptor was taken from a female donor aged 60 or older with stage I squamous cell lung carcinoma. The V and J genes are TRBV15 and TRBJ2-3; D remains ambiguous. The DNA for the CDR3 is TGTGCCACCAGCCCACGACTTGGCACAGATACGCAGTATTTT. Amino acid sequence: CATSPRLGTDTQYF.